This TCR beta chain was retrieved from a study of blood T cell repertoires in COVID-19. CDR1 is LNHNV, CDR2 YYDKDF, per germline (reference sequence). The V end lost 4 bases, the J end lost 0 bases, and 10 bases lay between the germline ends. This CDR3 has 15 residues. Sequencing used immunoSEQ multiplex PCR; TCRdb keeps in-frame clones, though not all of them. The data show approximately 160,000 clones, around 84% seen once. The receptor comes from a woman between 45 and 60 years old who had recovered from COVID-19. Source material: PBMCs or T cells enriched from blood (not recorded which). This chain joins TRBV15 and TRBJ2-1; a possible D gene is TRBD2 (7 bases). The CDR3 sequence is CATSTGGASYNEQFF. CDR3 bases: TGTGCCACCAGCACTGGGGGGGCCTCCTACAATGAGCAGTTCTTC.